This T cell receptor (beta chain) emerged from a study of cytomegalovirus exposure and HLA in healthy donors. Study observations and caveats: A later analysis found TCR association rates differed by HLA locus, highest for DRB1 and lowest for HLA-C. Later examination showed HLA-associated TCR beta chains had greater clonal expansion than equally common others. Data from an earlier analysis indicated that most TCR beta V segments were productive either about 90% or about 30% of the time. A later analysis linked a missense DCLRE1C variant to TCR beta V- and J-gene trimming.

Germline V lookup: CDR1 LNHDA, CDR2 SQIVND (reference sequence). V was pared by 6 bases and J by 4 bases, with 6 bases of the junction left unmatched. The CDR3 has 14 residues. Researchers ran the PCR with 60 Vbeta and 13 Jbeta primers. The repertoire was sequenced with immunoSEQ multiplex PCR; TCRdb's copy has only in-frame clones and lacks some. The sample lists 90,000 or so clones, roughly three quarters occurring once. This clone was counted a few times. Antigen: not known. The sample consisted of PBMCs. This chain links TRBV19 with TRBJ1-1; the match to TRBD1 covers 9 bases. This sequence was found in a woman in her fifties or sixties in good health and CMV-seropositive. This chain's CDR3 is CASRKQGAGTEAFF. DNA for the CDR3: TGTGCCAGTAGAAAACAGGGGGCGGGCACTGAAGCTTTCTTT.